These T cell receptor beta chains were read from a single sample in a study of blood T cell repertoires in COVID-19. Assay: immunoSEQ multiplex PCR; the TCRdb copy retains only in-frame clones and omits some. Of under 350,000 clones detected, 85% to 90% appear once; the ten largest clones hold roughly 4.5%. The sequencing sample was made of PBMCs or T cells enriched from blood (not recorded which). Every receptor here comes from a man aged 25 to 40 who had recovered from COVID-19. Each CDR3 is given with its conserved first and last residue. The D gene is left open where the match is weak. Expanded clones get a size class; other rows say once, few or many, or leave the size out.

NA,NA,TRBV7-8,TRBJ2-5,TGTGCCAGCAGCCAGCCCCTGGGGGACTCTCGAGAGACCCAGTACTTC,CASSQPLGDSRETQYF
NA,NA,TRBV3-1/TRBV3-2,TRBJ2-7,TGTGCCAGCAGCCCGGACTATTCCTACGAGCAGTACTTC,CASSPDYSYEQYF
NA,NA,TRBV6-5,TRBJ2-3,TGTGCCAGCAGCGCGAATAAGATAGATACGCAGTATTTT,CASSANKIDTQYF
TRBD2,NA,TRBV30,TRBJ2-1,TGTGCCTGGAGCCTACTAGCGAATGAGCAGTTCTTC,CAWSLLANEQFF
NA,NA,TRBV5-6,TRBJ2-5,TGTGCCAGCAGCTTCTCGGACATCCAAGAGACCCAGTACTTC,CASSFSDIQETQYF
NA,NA,TRBV3-1/TRBV3-2,TRBJ2-2,TGTGCCAGCAGCTCACTAGGGACCGGGGAGCTGTTTTTT,CASSSLGTGELFF
TRBD1,NA,TRBV19,TRBJ1-3,TGTGCCAGTAGTGCGGGACAGGCCTTCTCTGGAAACACCATATATTTT,CASSAGQAFSGNTIYF
TRBD1,once,TRBV25-1,TRBJ2-2,TGTGCCAGCAGTGCCAGACAGGGACGATTTGACACCGGGGAGCTGTTTTTT,CASSARQGRFDTGELFF
NA,NA,TRBV7-9,TRBJ1-4,TGTGCCAGCAGCTTAACTCAGGGGAAGAATGAAAAACTGTTTTTT,CASSLTQGKNEKLFF
NA,NA,TRBV27,TRBJ1-1,TGTGCCAGCAAGGGCAGGACAATGAACACTGAAGCTTTCTTT,CASKGRTMNTEAFF
NA,NA,TRBV10-3,TRBJ1-1,TGTGCCATCAGTGAAAGCGGGGGGGAAGCTTTCTTT,CAISESGGEAFF
NA,NA,TRBV27,TRBJ1-2,TGTGCCAGCAGTTTAGGGCCTGGGGGGAGTCGTGGCTACACCTTC,CASSLGPGGSRGYTF
TRBD1,NA,TRBV5-1,TRBJ2-7,TGCGCCAGCAGCTTGCGGACAGGGGCACACGAGCAGTACTTC,CASSLRTGAHEQYF
NA,many,TRBV18,TRBJ2-5,TGTGCCAGCTCGCGACAAGAGACCCAGTACTTC,CASSRQETQYF
NA,NA,TRBV19,TRBJ2-2,TGTGCCAGTAGTATCAGGCCAAGGCAGGACACCGGGGAGCTGTTTTTT,CASSIRPRQDTGELFF
TRBD1,once,TRBV13,TRBJ1-4,TGTGCCAGCACCTGGGCGCGAAGGGGGCAGGAAAAACTGTTTTTT,CASTWARRGQEKLFF
TRBD1,NA,TRBV4-1,TRBJ2-7,TGCGCCAGCAGCGGACAGGCTAACTACGAGCAGTACTTC,CASSGQANYEQYF
NA,NA,TRBV6-6,TRBJ1-1,TGTGCCAGCAGTATGTACAGGGCCACTGAAGCTTTCTTT,CASSMYRATEAFF
TRBD1,NA,TRBV9,TRBJ1-1,TGTGCCAGCAGCGCGATGACAGGGGGCGGAACTGAAGCTTTCTTT,CASSAMTGGGTEAFF
NA,NA,TRBV5-1,TRBJ2-1,TGCGCCAGCAGCCTCACCTCGGGGGGCGTTTTGAATGAGCAGTTCTTC,CASSLTSGGVLNEQFF
NA,NA,TRBV7-2,TRBJ2-7,TGTGCCAGCAGCATCAAAGCTGGCTCCTACGAGCAGTACTTC,CASSIKAGSYEQYF
TRBD2,NA,TRBV5-1,TRBJ2-3,TGCGCCAGCAGCGCGTCAATAAATCAGCGGGACACAGATACGCAGTATTTT,CASSASINQRDTDTQYF
TRBD1,NA,TRBV11-2,TRBJ1-4,TGTGCCAGCAGCAGGGGGCATGAAAAACTGTTTTTT,CASSRGHEKLFF
TRBD1,NA,TRBV2,TRBJ2-7,TGTGCCAGCAGTAACCAGGGACAGGCCTACGAGCAGTACTTC,CASSNQGQAYEQYF
TRBD2,NA,TRBV27,TRBJ2-1,TGTGCCAGCAGTTCTAGCGGGCCCTACAATGAGCAGTTCTTC,CASSSSGPYNEQFF
TRBD1,NA,TRBV29-1,TRBJ2-1,TGCAGCGCGCTTCGGGGGACAGGGTATAATGAGCAGTTCTTC,CSALRGTGYNEQFF
NA,once,TRBV28,TRBJ1-5,TGTGCCAGCGGATCCGGGACACATTATAGCAATCAGCCCCAGCATTTT,CASGSGTHYSNQPQHF
NA,NA,TRBV11-3,TRBJ2-7,TGTGCCAGCAGCCCCGCGCCGGTTTCCTACGAGCAGTACTTC,CASSPAPVSYEQYF
NA,NA,TRBV9,TRBJ1-1,TGTGCCAGCAGCCTCCCGCAAACAGGATCTGCTTTCTTT,CASSLPQTGSAFF
NA,NA,TRBV5-6,TRBJ1-3,TGTGCCAGCAGCTTAGGGGGACGCTCTGGAAACACCATATATTTT,CASSLGGRSGNTIYF
TRBD1,NA,TRBV5-4,TRBJ2-2,TGTGCCAGCAGCTTGGCAGGACAGGGGAACACCGGGGAGCTGTTTTTT,CASSLAGQGNTGELFF
TRBD2,NA,TRBV23-1,TRBJ2-7,TGCGCCAGCAGTCAAGGTCCTAGCGGGAGGGCCGAACACTACGAGCAGTACTTC,CASSQGPSGRAEHYEQYF
TRBD1,NA,TRBV5-5,TRBJ2-7,TGTGCCAGCAGTCCCGGGACAGGGTGGGAGCAGTACTTC,CASSPGTGWEQYF
NA,NA,TRBV14,TRBJ1-1,TGTGCCAGCAGCCAAGCCCTTTTCGGCACTGAAGCTTTCTTT,CASSQALFGTEAFF
NA,NA,TRBV5-4,TRBJ1-2,TGTGCCAGCAGCCCCCCGGGGGGTGGGGATGGCTACACCTTC,CASSPPGGGDGYTF
NA,NA,TRBV27,TRBJ1-1,TGTGCCAGCAGTGCTAGAATGAACACTGAAGCTTTCTTT,CASSARMNTEAFF
TRBD2,NA,TRBV12-5,TRBJ2-5,TGTGCTAGTGCCGGGACTAGCGGGGGGCGGGAGACCCAGTACTTC,CASAGTSGGRETQYF
NA,once,TRBV7-9,TRBJ1-1,TGTGCCAGCAGCTTCTACAGCGGAAACACTGAAGCTTTCTTT,CASSFYSGNTEAFF
TRBD1,NA,TRBV29-1,TRBJ1-1,TGCAGCGCTGGATCGGACAGGGGGCCGGGCACTGAAGCTTTCTTT,CSAGSDRGPGTEAFF
TRBD1,NA,TRBV7-9,TRBJ1-1,TGTGCCAGCGGCACACGAGACAGGGGGACTGGCACTGAAGCTTTCTTT,CASGTRDRGTGTEAFF
NA,NA,TRBV18,TRBJ2-7,TGTGCCAGCTCACCGGGCCAACGGGAGTACGAGCAGTACTTC,CASSPGQREYEQYF
NA,NA,TRBV6-5,TRBJ1-2,TGTGCCAGCAGACGGGCTAGGGGTGGCTACACCTTC,CASRRARGGYTF
NA,NA,TRBV6-5,TRBJ1-1,TGTGCCATCCTGACTGTGAACACTGAAGCTTTCTTT,CAILTVNTEAFF
NA,NA,TRBV7-6,TRBJ2-2,TGTGCCAGCAGCTTAACTAAAGCGAACACCGGGGAGCTGTTTTTT,CASSLTKANTGELFF
TRBD2,NA,TRBV5-1,TRBJ2-3,TGCGCCAGCACCCTGGGAGGAGCGGGGGGGTCTCCAGATACGCAGTATTTT,CASTLGGAGGSPDTQYF
TRBD1,few,TRBV7-2,TRBJ2-5,TGTGCCAGCAGCCTCGGACAGGCGGAGACCCAGTACTTC,CASSLGQAETQYF
TRBD1,few,TRBV5-1,TRBJ2-5,TGCGCCAGCAGCTTGGGGACAGGGGAAGAGACCCAGTACTTC,CASSLGTGEETQYF
NA,once,TRBV7-9,TRBJ2-5,TGTGCCAGCAGCCCCACCCAGGTCCAAGAGACCCAGTACTTC,CASSPTQVQETQYF
NA,once,TRBV5-6,TRBJ2-1,TGTGCCAGCAGCCCGGAAATTGGGAGGAATGAGCAGTTCTTC,CASSPEIGRNEQFF
TRBD2,NA,TRBV4-1,TRBJ2-1,TGCGCCAGCAGCCACCCGCGGGCGGGAGGAGGCAATGAGCAGTTCTTC,CASSHPRAGGGNEQFF
NA,NA,TRBV11-2,TRBJ2-7,TGTGCCAGCAGCTTTAGATACGAGCAGTACTTC,CASSFRYEQYF
NA,NA,TRBV19,TRBJ1-1,TGTGCCAGTAGTACCCCGGGGGGGGTAGAGACTGAAGCTTTCTTT,CASSTPGGVETEAFF
TRBD1,once,TRBV5-4,TRBJ1-2,TGTGCCAGCAGCTCGGGGAGGACAGGGGGCGGGGTCCGGCGTGGCTACACCTTC,CASSSGRTGGGVRRGYTF
NA,NA,TRBV12-5,TRBJ1-3,TGTGCTAGTGCCCCGACAGGCTCTGGAAACACCATATATTTT,CASAPTGSGNTIYF
TRBD1,NA,TRBV6-5,TRBJ2-3,TGTGCCAGCAGTTACTCCGGGACAGGCACAGATACGCAGTATTTT,CASSYSGTGTDTQYF
NA,NA,TRBV3-1/TRBV3-2,TRBJ1-5,TGTGCCAGCAGCCAGCCCGGAGTCAATCAGCCCCAGCATTTT,CASSQPGVNQPQHF